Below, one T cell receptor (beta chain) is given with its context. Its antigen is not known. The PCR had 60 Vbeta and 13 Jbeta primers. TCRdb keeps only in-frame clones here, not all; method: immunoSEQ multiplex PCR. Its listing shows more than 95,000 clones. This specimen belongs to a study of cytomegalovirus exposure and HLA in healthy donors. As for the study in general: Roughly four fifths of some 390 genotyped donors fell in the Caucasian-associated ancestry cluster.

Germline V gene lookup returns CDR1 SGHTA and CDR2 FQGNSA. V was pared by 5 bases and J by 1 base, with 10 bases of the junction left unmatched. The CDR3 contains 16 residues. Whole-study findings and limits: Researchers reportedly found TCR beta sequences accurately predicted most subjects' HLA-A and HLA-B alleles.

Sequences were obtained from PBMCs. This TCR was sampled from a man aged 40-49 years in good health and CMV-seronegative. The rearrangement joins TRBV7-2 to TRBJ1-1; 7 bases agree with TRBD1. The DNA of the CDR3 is TGTGCCAGCAGCCTACCCCGACAGGGAACGAACACTGAAGCTTTCTTT. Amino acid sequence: CASSLPRQGTNTEAFF.